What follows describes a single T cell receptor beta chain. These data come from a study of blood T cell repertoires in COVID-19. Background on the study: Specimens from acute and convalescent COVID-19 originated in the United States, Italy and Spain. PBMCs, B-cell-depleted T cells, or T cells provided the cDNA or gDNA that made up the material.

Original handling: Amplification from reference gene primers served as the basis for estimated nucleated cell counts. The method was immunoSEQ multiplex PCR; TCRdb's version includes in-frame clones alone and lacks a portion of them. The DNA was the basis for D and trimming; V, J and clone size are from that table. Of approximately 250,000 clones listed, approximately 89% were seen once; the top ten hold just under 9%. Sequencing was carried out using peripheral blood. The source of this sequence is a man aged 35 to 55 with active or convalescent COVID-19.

The CDR3 here is CASSSTRRETQYF. As DNA, the CDR3 is TGTGCCAGCAGCTCGACTAGAAGGGAGACCCAGTACTTC. The genes are TRBV7-8 and TRBJ2-5; a possible D gene is TRBD2 (6 bases). The CDR3 has 13 residues. The V end was cut by 4 bases, the J end by 5 bases, with 11 bases between. Germline V gene lookup returns CDR1 SGHVS and CDR2 FQNEAQ.